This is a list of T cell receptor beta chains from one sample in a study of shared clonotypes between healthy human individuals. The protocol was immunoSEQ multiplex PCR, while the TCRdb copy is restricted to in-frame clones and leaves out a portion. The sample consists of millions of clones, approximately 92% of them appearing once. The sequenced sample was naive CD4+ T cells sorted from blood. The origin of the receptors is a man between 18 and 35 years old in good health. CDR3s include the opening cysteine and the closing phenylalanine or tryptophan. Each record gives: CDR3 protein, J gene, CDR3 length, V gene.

CDR3 protein: CASSISGTDSSMNTGELFF; J gene: TRBJ2-2; CDR3 length: 19; V gene: TRBV19
CDR3 protein: CASSFREGNTIYF; J gene: TRBJ1-3; CDR3 length: 13; V gene: TRBV28
CDR3 protein: CASKRGQGAYEQYF; J gene: TRBJ2-7; CDR3 length: 14; V gene: TRBV6-6
CDR3 protein: CAWSGARAGNGYTF; J gene: TRBJ1-2; CDR3 length: 14; V gene: TRBV30
CDR3 protein: CALVTATGGEKLFF; J gene: TRBJ1-4; CDR3 length: 14; V gene: TRBV10-1
CDR3 protein: CASSTGAVNSYEQYF; J gene: TRBJ2-7; CDR3 length: 15; V gene: TRBV18
CDR3 protein: CASSDRGGRGKIGELFF; J gene: TRBJ2-2; CDR3 length: 17; V gene: TRBV6-1
CDR3 protein: CALTGGSEQFF; J gene: TRBJ2-1; CDR3 length: 11; V gene: TRBV30
CDR3 protein: CATSRDQDAQETQYF; J gene: TRBJ2-5; CDR3 length: 15; V gene: TRBV15
CDR3 protein: CASQDRANTEAFF; J gene: TRBJ1-1; CDR3 length: 13; V gene: TRBV27
CDR3 protein: CASSLMLGNQETQYF; J gene: TRBJ2-5; CDR3 length: 15; V gene: TRBV7-2
CDR3 protein: CASSSTYGNGELFF; J gene: TRBJ2-2; CDR3 length: 14; V gene: TRBV11-3
CDR3 protein: CASSLGPQYGYTF; J gene: TRBJ1-2; CDR3 length: 13; V gene: TRBV7-2
CDR3 protein: CASSEGMGYEQYF; J gene: TRBJ2-7; CDR3 length: 13; V gene: TRBV28
CDR3 protein: CASSQTSALSYEQYF; J gene: TRBJ2-7; CDR3 length: 15; V gene: TRBV6-6
CDR3 protein: CASSLANMAGNTIYF; J gene: TRBJ1-3; CDR3 length: 15; V gene: TRBV5-1
CDR3 protein: CASSDHGTENEKLFF; J gene: TRBJ1-4; CDR3 length: 15; V gene: TRBV2
CDR3 protein: CASTTPGTNSYNEQFF; J gene: TRBJ2-1; CDR3 length: 16; V gene: TRBV7-8